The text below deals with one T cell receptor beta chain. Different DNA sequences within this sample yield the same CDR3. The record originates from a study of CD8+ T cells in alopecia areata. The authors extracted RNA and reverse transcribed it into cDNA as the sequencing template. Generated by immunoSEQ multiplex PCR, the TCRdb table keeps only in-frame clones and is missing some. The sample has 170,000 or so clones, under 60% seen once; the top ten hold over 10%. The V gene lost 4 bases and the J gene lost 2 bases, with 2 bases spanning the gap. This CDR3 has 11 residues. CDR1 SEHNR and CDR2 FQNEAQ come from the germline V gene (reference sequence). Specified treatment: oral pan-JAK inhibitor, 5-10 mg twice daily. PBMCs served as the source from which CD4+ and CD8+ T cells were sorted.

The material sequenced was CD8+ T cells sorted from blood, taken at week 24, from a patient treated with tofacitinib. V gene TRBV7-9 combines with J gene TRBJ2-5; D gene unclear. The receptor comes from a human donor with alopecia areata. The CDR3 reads CASSSQETQYF. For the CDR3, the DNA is TGTGCCAGCAGCTCGCAAGAGACCCAGTACTTC.